This TCR beta chain originates from a study of regulatory T cells in long-lasting Graves disease. Many counts were recorded for this clonotype. Germline loops: CDR1 MGHDK, CDR2 SYGVNS. The V end was cut by 2 bases, the J end by 2 bases, with 10 bases between. The CDR3 spans 14 residues. iRepertoire HTBI primers and Arm-PCR of CDR3 regions built TCR beta libraries. TCRdb re-called the multiplex PCR reads through MiXCR, storing one row per CDR3 protein. The repertoire has 350,000 to 500,000 distinct CDR3 sequences, around 20% of them found once; the top ten carry roughly 13%. Noted time point: persistent/refractory GD, antithyroid drugs over 5 years with positive TRAb. From RNA extracted from PBMCs, the TCR library was made.

The sequenced sample was peripheral blood mononuclear cells (PBMCs), obtained when the disease was refractory, from a patient treated with antithyroid drugs. The clonotype originates from a female donor with Graves disease. The chain recombines TRBV25-1 with TRBJ2-7; D may be TRBD2 (7 bases). CDR3 amino acids: CASSEPGGPYEQYF. The CDR3 DNA reads TGTGCCAGCAGTGAACCCGGGGGGCCCTACGAGCAGTACTTC.